This T cell receptor beta chain stems from a study of T cell changes during pregnancy in multiple sclerosis. The CDR3 sequence is 15 residues long. Germline lookup yields CDR1 SGDLS and CDR2 YYNGEE. V gave up 3 bases and J gave up 5 bases; unmatched junction bases: 8. Profiling relied on immunoSEQ multiplex PCR, and the TCRdb table lists in-frame clones only, not all of them. The table has about 59,000 clones, roughly 90% seen once; the top ten hold approximately 2.8%. V is TRBV9 and J is TRBJ2-3; 8 bases match TRBD1. The clonotype originates from a female donor in good health, enrolled as a control in a pregnancy study. The material was peripheral blood, obtained in the third trimester of pregnancy. The CDR3 DNA reads as TGTGCCAGCAGCGGCCGACAGGGGCAGGGAGATACGCAGTATTTT. Residues: CASSGRQGQGDTQYF.